These 30 T cell receptor beta chains originate from one sample sequenced in a study of OX40 agonist ivuxolimab in advanced cancers. Clones were read by immunoSEQ multiplex PCR, and TCRdb kept only the in-frame ones, dropping some. The table has around 67,000 clones, around 82% seen once. Source: CD4+ or CD8+ T cells sorted from blood, taken in a trial of the OX40 agonist ivuxolimab. These receptors all stem from an adult with an advanced solid tumor such as melanoma, head and neck, liver or kidney cancer.

The rearrangement uses TRBV7-9 and TRBJ2-1; the D is unclear. The CDR3 is 11 residues long. Per the germline V gene, CDR1 is SEHNR and CDR2 is FQNEAQ (reference sequence). V dropped 1 base and J dropped 7 bases, with 2 bases sitting between them. The CDR3 DNA follows: TGTGCCAGCAGCTTAGGGAATGAGCAGTTCTTC. Its protein product is CASSLGNEQFF.

The chain combines TRBV11-2 with TRBJ2-7; D is unclear. The germline V and J ends were trimmed by 0 bases and 3 bases, with 9 bases remaining between them. CDR1 and CDR2 (germline): SGHAT, FQNNGV. The CDR3 covers 14 residues. CDR3 nucleotide sequence: TGTGCCAGCAGCTTAGATGCCCCCGGCTACGAGCAGTACTTC. Its protein product is CASSLDAPGYEQYF. Supplemented by reference TRBV11-2 and TRBJ2-7, the full variable domain reads EAGVAQSPRYKIIEKRQSVAFWCNPISGHATLYWYQQILGQGPKLLIQFQNNGVVDDSQLPKDRFSAERLKGVDSTLKIQPAKLEDSAVYLCASSLDAPGYEQYFGPGTRLTVT.

The J gene is TRBJ1-2, the V gene TRBV7-2; D remains unclear. The CDR3 is 13 residues long. Trimming cost V 1 base and J 10 bases, with 13 bases left between them. Germline values: CDR1 SGHTA, CDR2 FQGNSA. CDR3 coding DNA: TGTGCCAGCAGCTTAGGACGGTCCCCTGACTACACCTTC. Translated, it gives CASSLGRSPDYTF.

The rearrangement uses TRBV4-2 and TRBJ2-7, with 12 bases aligning to TRBD2. The CDR3 is made up of 17 amino acids. The germline V gene encodes CDR1 LGHNA and CDR2 YNFKEQ. V was clipped by 4 bases and J by 2 bases; unmatched bases: 9. The CDR3 sequence: CASSPGLAGLTAYEQYF. The CDR3 nucleotides are TGTGCCAGCAGCCCGGGACTAGCGGGTCTAACGGCCTACGAGCAGTACTTC.

In this sample, this clone turned up once. The chain uses TRBV28 and TRBJ2-3; TRBD2 matches 8 bases. Germline assignment: CDR1 MDHEN and CDR2 SYDVKM. This CDR3 contains 17 residues. V was clipped by 6 bases and J by 4 bases; unmatched bases: 15. CDR3 region: CASRPPVSGGRADTQYF. The CDR3 bases are TGTGCCAGCAGACCCCCGGTTTCGGGAGGGCGGGCAGATACGCAGTATTTT.

The chain combines TRBV28 with TRBJ2-1; 9 nucleotides line up with TRBD1. CDR3 length: 15 amino acids. The V and J ends lost 4 bases and 2 bases, in that order; junction bases with no gene match: 3. In germline, CDR1 is MDHEN, CDR2 SYDVKM. In DNA, the CDR3 is TGTGCCAGCAGTTGGGACAGGGTCACCTACAATGAGCAGTTCTTC. It specifies CASSWDRVTYNEQFF.

J is TRBJ2-1 and V is TRBV7-3; TRBD1 aligns across 8 bases. V lost 1 base to trimming and J lost 7 bases; unmatched junction nucleotides: 6. Germline CDR1 SGHTA, CDR2 FQGTGA. The CDR3 is 15 amino acids. For the CDR3, the DNA is TGTGCCAGCAGCTTAATGCAGGGGGCGAGGAATGAGCAGTTCTTC. This encodes CASSLMQGARNEQFF.

This chain joins TRBV7-2 and TRBJ2-7, with 7 bases matching TRBD1. CDR1 and CDR2 from the germline V gene are SGHTA and FQGNSA. The CDR3 has 11 residues. Unmatched junction bases numbered 0, after V lost 4 bases and J lost 6 bases. DNA of the CDR3: TGTGCCAGCAGCTACAGGGGCGAGCAGTACGTC. Protein: CASSYRGEQYV.

V is TRBV5-1 and J is TRBJ2-5; TRBD1 aligns across 8 bases. In germline, CDR1 is SGHRS, CDR2 YFSETQ. CDR3 size: 15 residues. V lost 0 bases, J lost 3 bases, and 4 bases stayed unmatched. The CDR3 here is CASSLAGQEEETQYF. The CDR3 DNA reads as TGCGCCAGCAGCTTGGCGGGACAGGAGGAAGAGACCCAGTACTTC. Full variable domain (outside the CDR3, taken from reference TRBV5-1 and TRBJ2-5): KAGVTQTPRYLIKTRGQQVTLSCSPISGHRSVSWYQQTPGQGLQFLFEYFSETQRNKGNFPGRFSGRQFSNSRSEMNVSTLELGDSALYLCASSLAGQEEETQYFGPGTRLLVL.

This sequence joins TRBV4-1 and TRBJ2-3; TRBD2 matches at 10 bases. Trimming at V came to 4 bases and at J to 1 base, leaving 5 bases not matched to a gene. Germline CDR1 reads MGHRA; CDR2 reads YSYEKL. The CDR3 is 16 residues long. The CDR3 coding sequence is TGCGCCAGCAGCCGAACCGGGACTAGCGGCACAGATACGCAGTATTTT. Residues: CASSRTGTSGTDTQYF.

J is TRBJ2-7 and V is TRBV5-1, with D perhaps matching TRBD1 (5 bases). Germline V gives CDR1 SGHRS, CDR2 YFSETQ. The V gene lost 0 bases and the J gene lost 7 bases, with 14 bases spanning the gap. This CDR3 is built from 14 residues. In DNA, the CDR3 is TGCGCCAGCAGCTTGGAAGCAGGGCGGCAGGAGCAGTACTTC. Translated: CASSLEAGRQEQYF.

V usage is TRBV15 and J usage is TRBJ1-3; TRBD1 matches at 8 bases. The CDR3 sequence is 18 residues long. Germline V CDR1 and CDR2: LNHNV, YYDKDF (reference sequence). V was clipped by 1 base and J by 0 bases; unmatched bases: 8. Written as DNA, the CDR3 is TGTGCCACCAGCAGAGTTCCGGGACAGGTCGACTCTGGAAACACCATATATTTT. Translated, it gives CATSRVPGQVDSGNTIYF.

The chain recombines TRBV6-5 with TRBJ2-3, with TRBD2 matching 9 bases. From germline, CDR1 is MNHEY and CDR2 SVGAGI. The J segment lost 3 bases and the V segment lost 5 bases, leaving 3 bases of the junction unmatched. The CDR3 sequence is 14 residues long. The CDR3 here is CASSPGLATDTQYF. CDR3 nucleotide sequence: TGTGCCAGCAGTCCGGGACTAGCAACAGATACGCAGTATTTT.

The chain links TRBV29-1 to TRBJ2-3; D is ambiguous. The V gene lost 0 bases and the J gene lost 6 bases, with 4 bases spanning the gap. Germline lookup yields CDR1 SQVTM and CDR2 ANQGSEA. The CDR3 spans 11 residues. The CDR3 spells CSVEDFDTQYF. The CDR3 DNA reads TGCAGCGTTGAAGATTTTGATACGCAGTATTTT.

This clone was recorded a few times. J is TRBJ1-1 and V is TRBV4-3; TRBD1 might be the D (5 bases). The CDR3 length is 15 residues. Between the trimmed V and J ends, which lost 1 base and 4 bases, there was a span of 13 bases. CDR1 and CDR2 from the germline V gene are LGHNA and YSLEER. The CDR3: CASSQAREGITEAFF. CDR3 DNA sequence: TGCGCCAGCAGCCAAGCCAGGGAGGGTATCACTGAAGCTTTCTTT.

The chain uses TRBV4-2 and TRBJ2-7, with D perhaps assigned TRBD1 or TRBD2 (5 bases each). Germline CDR1 reads LGHNA; CDR2 reads YNFKEQ. Trimming stripped 0 bases from V and 3 bases from J, with 12 bases between. There are 15 residues in the CDR3. For the CDR3, the DNA is TGTGCCAGCAGCCAAGAGGGACGGGTCAACTACGAGCAGTACTTC. This encodes CASSQEGRVNYEQYF.

This clone appeared a few times. The J gene is TRBJ2-7, the V gene TRBV7-3, with a tentative D call TRBD1 (6 bases). The germline V gene has CDR1 SGHTA and CDR2 FQGTGA. The V and J ends lost 5 bases and 8 bases respectively, with 13 bases between them. The CDR3 spans 12 residues. CDR3 protein: CASSHPTGKQYF. The DNA of the CDR3 is TGTGCCAGCAGCCACCCGACAGGAAAGCAGTACTTC.

This rearrangement joins TRBV6-5 to TRBJ1-4, with 8 bases matching TRBD1. The CDR3 covers 14 residues. Germline V lookup: CDR1 MNHEY, CDR2 SVGAGI. J gave up 6 bases and V 6 bases, and 6 bases lay outside the gene matches. CDR3 in amino acids: CASRKTGVHEKLFF. CDR3 DNA: TGTGCCAGCAGGAAGACAGGGGTCCATGAAAAACTGTTTTTT.

This clone has just one count. This chain uses TRBV6-1 with TRBJ1-2; D unclear. The CDR3 loop spans 13 amino acids. Germline V lookup: CDR1 MNHNS, CDR2 SASEGT. Trimming cost V 6 bases and J 4 bases, with 12 bases left between them. The DNA of the CDR3 is TGTGCCAGCAGCCCGGGAAATGTCTATGGCTACACCTTC. Translating gives CASSPGNVYGYTF.

This clone was seen ten or more times. As DNA, the CDR3 is TGCGCCAGCGCCTACTCTGGGGTACTTTCTGACTACACCTTC. Residues: CASAYSGVLSDYTF. The chain recombines TRBV5-1 with TRBJ1-2; D is ambiguous. The germline V gene encodes CDR1 SGHRS and CDR2 YFSETQ. Trimming took 7 bases from V and 10 from J, leaving 23 bases between them. CDR3 size: 14 residues. Together with reference TRBV5-1 and TRBJ1-2, the CDR3 gives the full variable domain: KAGVTQTPRYLIKTRGQQVTLSCSPISGHRSVSWYQQTPGQGLQFLFEYFSETQRNKGNFPGRFSGRQFSNSRSEMNVSTLELGDSALYLCASAYSGVLSDYTFGSGTRLTVV.

The rearrangement uses TRBV9 and TRBJ2-2, with TRBD2 matching over 10 bases. The V and J ends lost 0 bases and 1 base, in that order; junction bases with no gene match: 0. Germline CDR1 reads SGDLS; CDR2 reads YYNGEE. There are 16 residues in the CDR3. This chain's CDR3 is CASSVGLAGNTGELFF. The CDR3 DNA reads as TGTGCCAGCAGCGTAGGACTAGCGGGGAACACCGGGGAGCTGTTTTTT.

The sample holds one count of this clone. The chain employs TRBV21-1 and TRBJ1-4. TRBV21-1 is assigned pseudogene status. The CDR3 consists of 15 residues. The CDR3 loop reads CASSQQGRRNEKLFF. The CDR3 DNA is TGTGCCAGCAGCCAGCAAGGGCGAAGGAATGAAAAACTGTTTTTT.

The genes are TRBV5-1 and TRBJ1-1; the match to TRBD1 covers 8 bases. V shed 4 bases and J 4 bases; nucleotides not matched to a gene: 6. Germline V lookup: CDR1 SGHRS, CDR2 YFSETQ. This CDR3 is built from 14 residues. CDR3 residues: CASSGYTGGTEAFF. The CDR3 coding sequence is TGCGCCAGCAGCGGATACACAGGGGGCACTGAAGCTTTCTTT.

The CDR3 spells CATSRGGTSDITNIQYF. The CDR3 DNA follows: TGTGCCACCAGCAGAGGGGGGACGTCGGATATTACAAACATTCAGTACTTC. The gene calls are TRBV15 and TRBJ2-4; the D gene could be TRBD1 or TRBD2 (5 bases each). This CDR3 has 17 amino acids. The germline V and J ends were trimmed by 1 base and 6 bases, with 19 bases remaining between them. The germline V gene has CDR1 LNHNV and CDR2 YYDKDF (reference sequence).

V gene TRBV7-9 combines with J gene TRBJ2-6, with TRBD1 identical over 8 bases. This CDR3 has 19 residues. With 2 bases clipped from V and 0 bases from J, the junction kept 9 bases outside the gene matches. Looked up from germline, CDR1 is SEHNR and CDR2 is FQNEAQ (reference sequence). The CDR3 DNA follows: TGTGCCAGCAGCTTACAAGCAGGGGGCCCAGCCTCTGGGGCCAACGTCCTGACTTTC. It is translated as CASSLQAGGPASGANVLTF.

The V and J genes are TRBV2 and TRBJ2-2; D assignment may be TRBD1 or TRBD2 (6 bases each). Germline V gene sequence: CDR1 SNHLY, CDR2 FYNNEI. This CDR3 is 15 amino acids long. The V and J ends lost 6 bases and 0 bases respectively, with 11 bases between them. CDR3 amino acids: CASRKGGSNTGELFF. In DNA form, the CDR3 reads TGTGCCAGCAGAAAGGGGGGTTCGAACACCGGGGAGCTGTTTTTT.

This clone was seen more than once but under ten times. This sequence joins TRBV10-3 and TRBJ1-1; tentatively, D is TRBD1 (5 bases). Germline V gives CDR1 ENHRY, CDR2 SYGVKD. The CDR3 runs to 13 residues. The V end was cut by 10 bases, the J end by 3 bases, with 15 bases between. CDR3 bases: TGTGCCACCCTCTCCCGAGGGGACACTGAAGCTTTCTTT. Its protein is CATLSRGDTEAFF.

The gene calls are TRBV30 and TRBJ2-3; D unclear. Trimming shortened V by 5 bases and J by 6 bases, and 24 bases separated the two germline ends. The CDR3 is made up of 16 amino acids. The germline gives CDR1 GTSNPN, CDR2 SVGIG (reference sequence). CDR3: CAWVPRGLTFADTQYF. In DNA form, the CDR3 reads TGTGCCTGGGTACCTCGTGGGCTAACTTTTGCGGATACGCAGTATTTT.

The chain is built from TRBV7-2 and TRBJ2-1; TRBD2 agrees at 9 bases. CDR3 length: 16 residues. V shed 7 bases and J 5 bases; nucleotides not matched to a gene: 12. CDR1 is SGHTA and CDR2 is FQGNSA in the germline V gene. The CDR3 is CASTLISGRVDNEQFF. The CDR3 DNA reads TGTGCCAGCACCCTCATTAGCGGGAGAGTGGACAATGAGCAGTTCTTC.

The rearrangement links TRBV7-2 to TRBJ2-7, with 11 bases fitting TRBD2. V shed 5 bases, J shed 4 bases, and the junction held 7 bases outside the gene matches. Germline V CDR1 and CDR2: SGHTA, FQGNSA. This CDR3 region has 15 residues. The CDR3 sequence: CASSELAGGVYEQYF. In nucleotides, the CDR3 is TGTGCCAGCAGCGAGCTAGCGGGAGGTGTGTACGAGCAGTACTTC.